A single count supports the clone carrying this TCR beta chain. Generated by immunoSEQ multiplex PCR, the TCRdb table keeps only in-frame clones and is missing some. The sample lists roughly 59,000 clones, roughly 95% occurring once. The data originate from a study of T cell changes during pregnancy in multiple sclerosis. Per the germline V gene, CDR1 is MDHEN and CDR2 is SYDVKM. V lost 6 bases and J lost 13, with 24 bases in between. The CDR3 is 14 residues long. This TCR was sampled from a female donor with multiple sclerosis, enrolled in a pregnancy study. This chain connects TRBV28 to TRBJ1-1; D gene ambiguous. This material consisted of CD4+ T cells from peripheral blood mononuclear cells, taken before pregnancy. The CDR3 sequence is CASSPQTVAGFGFF. The CDR3 nucleotides are TGTGCCAGCAGCCCTCAGACGGTGGCGGGGTTCGGTTTCTTT.